This T cell receptor beta chain was sequenced in a study of T cell responses to AZD1222 COVID-19 vaccine. About this clone: Its antigen is not identified.

Germline-derived CDR1 and CDR2 are LGHNA and YSLEER. Trimming took 4 bases from V and 5 from J; bases not matched to a gene: 6. This CDR3 spans 14 amino acids. Study conclusions and caveats: Baseline seropositivity occurred in only six AZD1222 recipients.

Using immunoSEQ multiplex PCR, the repertoire was profiled, and TCRdb retains in-frame clones only, with some absent. The profile shows some 180,000 clones, 92% of them singletons. This TCR came from an adult who received the AZD1222 COVID-19 vaccine. Sequences were derived from peripheral blood, sampled 28 days after the second AZD1222 dose. The V and J genes are TRBV4-3 and TRBJ1-2; TRBD1 aligns across 8 bases. CDR3: CASSRGQGPYGYTF. The CDR3 nucleotides read TGCGCCAGCAGCCGCGGACAGGGCCCTTATGGCTACACCTTC.